This T cell receptor beta chain was recovered during a study of blood T cell repertoires in COVID-19. Study-wide context: Researchers got acute and convalescent COVID-19 samples from the United States, Italy and Spain.

The trim removed 5 bases at V and 0 bases at J, leaving 6 bases unmatched. CDR1 is LNHDA, CDR2 SQIVND, per germline (reference sequence). The CDR3 has 15 amino acids. In the authors' methods: Amplification from reference gene primers served as the basis for estimated nucleated cell counts. The assay was immunoSEQ multiplex PCR, and TCRdb's table has in-frame clones only and misses some. Clonal size and the V and J genes are those of that table, whereas D and trimming came from the DNA. The data contain some 150,000 clones, over 75% of them singletons. The chain combines TRBV19 with TRBJ1-2, with 7 bases matching TRBD1. The receptor was derived from a woman aged 40 to 50 with acute or convalescent COVID-19. Sequencing was carried out using peripheral blood. CDR3 nucleotide sequence: TGTGCCAGTAGTGATGGGACAGTCACTAACTATGGCTACACCTTC. It encodes CASSDGTVTNYGYTF.